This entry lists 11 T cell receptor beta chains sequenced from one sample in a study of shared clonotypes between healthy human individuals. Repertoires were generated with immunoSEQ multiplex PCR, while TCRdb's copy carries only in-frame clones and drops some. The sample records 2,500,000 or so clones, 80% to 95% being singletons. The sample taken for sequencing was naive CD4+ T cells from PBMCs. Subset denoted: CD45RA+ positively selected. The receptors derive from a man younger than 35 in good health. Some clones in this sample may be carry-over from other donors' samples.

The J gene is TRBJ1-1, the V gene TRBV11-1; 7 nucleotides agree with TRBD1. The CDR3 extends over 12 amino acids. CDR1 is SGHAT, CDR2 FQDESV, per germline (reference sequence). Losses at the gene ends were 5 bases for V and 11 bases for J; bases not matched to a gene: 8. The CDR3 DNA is TGTGCCAGCAGCCCCCAGGGACAGTCGGCTTTCTTT. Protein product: CASSPQGQSAFF.

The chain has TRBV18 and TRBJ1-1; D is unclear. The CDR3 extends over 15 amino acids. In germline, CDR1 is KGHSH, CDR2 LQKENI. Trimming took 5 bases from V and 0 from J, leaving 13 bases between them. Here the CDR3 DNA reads TGTGCCAGCTCAACTCTTCCGGGTCTGAACACTGAAGCTTTCTTT. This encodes CASSTLPGLNTEAFF.

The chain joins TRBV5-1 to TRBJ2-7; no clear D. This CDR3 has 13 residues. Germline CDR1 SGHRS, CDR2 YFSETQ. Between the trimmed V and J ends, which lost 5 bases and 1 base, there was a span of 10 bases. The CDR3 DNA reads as TGCGCCAGCAGTGGGTTAGCTTCCTACGAGCAGTACTTC. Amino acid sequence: CASSGLASYEQYF.

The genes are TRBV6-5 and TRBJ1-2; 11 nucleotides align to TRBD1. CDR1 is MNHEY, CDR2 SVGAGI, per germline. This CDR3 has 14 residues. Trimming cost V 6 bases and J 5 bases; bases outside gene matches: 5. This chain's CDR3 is CASSRTGGGYGYTF. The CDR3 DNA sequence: TGTGCCAGCAGCAGGACAGGGGGCGGTTATGGCTACACCTTC.

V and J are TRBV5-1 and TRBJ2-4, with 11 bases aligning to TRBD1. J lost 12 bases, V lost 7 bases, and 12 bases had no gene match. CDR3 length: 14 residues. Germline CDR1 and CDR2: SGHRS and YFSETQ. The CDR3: CASATGTGGVPQYF. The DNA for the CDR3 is TGCGCCAGCGCCACCGGGACAGGGGGGGTCCCTCAGTACTTC.

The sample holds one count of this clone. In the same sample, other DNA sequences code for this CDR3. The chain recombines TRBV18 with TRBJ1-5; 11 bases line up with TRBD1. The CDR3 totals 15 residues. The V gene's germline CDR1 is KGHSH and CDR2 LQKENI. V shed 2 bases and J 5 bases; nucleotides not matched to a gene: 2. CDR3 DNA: TGTGCCAGCTCACCAGGGACAGGGGGGGATCAGCCCCAGCATTTT. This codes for CASSPGTGGDQPQHF.

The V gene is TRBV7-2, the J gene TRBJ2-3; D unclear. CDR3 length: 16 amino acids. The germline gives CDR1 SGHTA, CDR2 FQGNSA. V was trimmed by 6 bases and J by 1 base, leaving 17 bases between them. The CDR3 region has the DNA TGTGCCAGCAGTTCTCTTCAGGTATATGGCACAGATACGCAGTATTTT. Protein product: CASSSLQVYGTDTQYF.

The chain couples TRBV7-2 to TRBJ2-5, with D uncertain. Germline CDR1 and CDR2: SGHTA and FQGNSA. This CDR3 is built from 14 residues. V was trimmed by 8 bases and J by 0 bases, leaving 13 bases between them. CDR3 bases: TGTGCCAGCGCTAAGGGTGGGGACCAAGAGACCCAGTACTTC. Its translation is CASAKGGDQETQYF.

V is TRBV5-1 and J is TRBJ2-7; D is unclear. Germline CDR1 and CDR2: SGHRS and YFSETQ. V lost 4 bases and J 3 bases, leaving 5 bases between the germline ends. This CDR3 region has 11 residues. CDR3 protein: CASSAHYEQYF. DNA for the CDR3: TGCGCCAGCAGCGCACACTACGAGCAGTACTTC.

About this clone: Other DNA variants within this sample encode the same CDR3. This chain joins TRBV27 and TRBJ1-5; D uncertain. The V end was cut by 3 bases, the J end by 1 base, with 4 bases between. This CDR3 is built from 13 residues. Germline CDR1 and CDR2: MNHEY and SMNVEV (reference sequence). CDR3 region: CASSLDSNQPQHF. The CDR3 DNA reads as TGTGCCAGCAGTTTGGACAGCAATCAGCCCCAGCATTTT.

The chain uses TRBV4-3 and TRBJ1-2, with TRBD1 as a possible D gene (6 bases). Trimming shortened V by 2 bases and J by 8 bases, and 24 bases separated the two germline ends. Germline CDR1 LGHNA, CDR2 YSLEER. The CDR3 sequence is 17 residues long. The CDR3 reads CASSQHHGGGRGDGYTF. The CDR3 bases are TGCGCCAGCAGCCAACATCACGGAGGGGGGCGAGGGGACGGCTACACCTTC.